This TCR beta chain was sequenced for a study of CD8 T cells in ankylosing spondylitis. This CDR3 has 15 residues. Germline assignment: CDR1 MNHEY and CDR2 SMNVEV (reference sequence). Deletions cut 2 bases from V and 3 bases from J, with 14 bases between. Quantitative 5'-RACE was performed with molecular barcodes, and it yielded the TCR beta libraries. TCRdb reanalysed the 5' RACE reads using MiXCR and keeps one entry per CDR3 protein. The repertoire holds 180,000 or so distinct CDR3 sequences, around 10% seen once, with under 35% in the top ten. This clonotype has ten or more counts. What it binds is unknown. General study points: Reportedly, disease-linked clones are significantly enriched in ankylosing spondylitis patients' matched synovial fluid. Apparently characteristic of ankylosing spondylitis blood was a TCR beta motif (eight highly homologous variants).

The TCR was taken from a male donor with ankylosing spondylitis or in good health (not recorded which). The sample consisted of blood, either unsorted or a sorted T cell fraction (not recorded which). The gene calls are TRBV27 and TRBJ2-7; possibly TRBD2 for D (5 bases). CDR3 nucleotides: TGTGCCAGCAGTTTAAGGCGGGCCTCGGACTACGAGCAGTACTTC. This translates into CASSLRRASDYEQYF.